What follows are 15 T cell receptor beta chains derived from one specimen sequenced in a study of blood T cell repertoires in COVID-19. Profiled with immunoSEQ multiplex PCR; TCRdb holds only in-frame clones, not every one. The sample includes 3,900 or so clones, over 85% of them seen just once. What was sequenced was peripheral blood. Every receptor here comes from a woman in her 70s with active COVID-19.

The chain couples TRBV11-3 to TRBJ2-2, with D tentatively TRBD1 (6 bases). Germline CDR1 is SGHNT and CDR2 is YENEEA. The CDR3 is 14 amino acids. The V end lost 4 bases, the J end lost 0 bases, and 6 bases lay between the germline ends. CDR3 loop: CASSWTANTGELFF. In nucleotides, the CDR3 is TGTGCCAGCAGCTGGACAGCGAACACCGGGGAGCTGTTTTTT.

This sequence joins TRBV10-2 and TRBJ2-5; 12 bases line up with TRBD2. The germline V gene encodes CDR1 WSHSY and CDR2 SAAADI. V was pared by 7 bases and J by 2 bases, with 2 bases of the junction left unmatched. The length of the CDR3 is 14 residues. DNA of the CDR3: TGCGCCAGCACGACTAGCGGGGGTCAAGAGACCCAGTACTTC. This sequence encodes CASTTSGGQETQYF.

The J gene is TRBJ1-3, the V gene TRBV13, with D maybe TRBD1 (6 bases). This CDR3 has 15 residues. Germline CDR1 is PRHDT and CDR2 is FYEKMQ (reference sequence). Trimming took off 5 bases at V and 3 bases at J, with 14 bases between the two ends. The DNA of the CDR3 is TGTGCCAGCAGCAAGAATACAGGGTTTGGAAACACCATATATTTT. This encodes CASSKNTGFGNTIYF.

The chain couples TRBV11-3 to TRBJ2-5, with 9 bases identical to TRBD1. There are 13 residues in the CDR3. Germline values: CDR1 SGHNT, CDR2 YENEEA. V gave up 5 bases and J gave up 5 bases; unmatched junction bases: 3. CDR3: CASSRGQGETQYF. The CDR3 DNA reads TGTGCCAGCAGCCGGGGACAGGGTGAGACCCAGTACTTC.

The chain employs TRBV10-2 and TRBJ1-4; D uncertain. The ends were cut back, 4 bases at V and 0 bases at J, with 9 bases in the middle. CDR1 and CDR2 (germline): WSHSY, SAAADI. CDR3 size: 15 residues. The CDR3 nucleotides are TGCGCCAGCAGTGGGAGATTAGCAACTAATGAAAAACTGTTTTTT. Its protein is CASSGRLATNEKLFF.

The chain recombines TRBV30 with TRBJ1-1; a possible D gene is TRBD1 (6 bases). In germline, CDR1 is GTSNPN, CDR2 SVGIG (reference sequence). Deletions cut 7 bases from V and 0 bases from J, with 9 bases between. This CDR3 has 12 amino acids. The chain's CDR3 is CASGVMNTEAFF. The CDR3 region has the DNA TGTGCCTCAGGGGTAATGAACACTGAAGCTTTCTTT.

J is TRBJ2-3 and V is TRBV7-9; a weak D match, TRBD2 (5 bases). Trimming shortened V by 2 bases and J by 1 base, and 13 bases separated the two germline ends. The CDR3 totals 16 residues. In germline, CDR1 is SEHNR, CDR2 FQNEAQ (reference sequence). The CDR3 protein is CASSLISRGGTDTQYF. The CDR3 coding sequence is TGTGCCAGCAGCTTAATATCCCGGGGAGGCACAGATACGCAGTATTTT.

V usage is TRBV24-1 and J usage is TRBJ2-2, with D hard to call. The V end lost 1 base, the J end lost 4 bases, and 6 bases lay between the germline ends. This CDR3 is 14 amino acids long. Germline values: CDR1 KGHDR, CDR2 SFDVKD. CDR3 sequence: CATSDFSGTGELFF. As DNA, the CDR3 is TGTGCCACCAGTGATTTTTCGGGCACCGGGGAGCTGTTTTTT.

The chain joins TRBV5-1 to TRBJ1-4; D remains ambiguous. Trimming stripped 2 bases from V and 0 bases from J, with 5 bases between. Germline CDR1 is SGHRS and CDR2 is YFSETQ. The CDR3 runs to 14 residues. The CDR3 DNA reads TGCGCCAGCAGCTTCTGGCCAACTAATGAAAAACTGTTTTTT. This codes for CASSFWPTNEKLFF.

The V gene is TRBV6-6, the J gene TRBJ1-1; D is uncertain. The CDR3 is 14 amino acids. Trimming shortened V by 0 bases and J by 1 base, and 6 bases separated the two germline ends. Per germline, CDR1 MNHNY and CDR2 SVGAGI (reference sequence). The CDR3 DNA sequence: TGTGCCAGCAGTTACTCGAGACAGAACACTGAAGCTTTCTTT. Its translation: CASSYSRQNTEAFF.

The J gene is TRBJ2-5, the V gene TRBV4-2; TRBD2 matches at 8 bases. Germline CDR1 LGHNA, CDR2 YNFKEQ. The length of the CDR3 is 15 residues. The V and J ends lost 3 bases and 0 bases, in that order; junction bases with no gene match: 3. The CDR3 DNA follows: TGTGCCAGCAGCCAGGGGCGGGGGGACCAAGAGACCCAGTACTTC. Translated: CASSQGRGDQETQYF.

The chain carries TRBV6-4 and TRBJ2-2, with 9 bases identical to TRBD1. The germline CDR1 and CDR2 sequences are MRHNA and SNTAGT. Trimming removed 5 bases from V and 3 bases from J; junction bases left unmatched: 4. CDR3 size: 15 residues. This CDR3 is CASSSGTGHTGELFF. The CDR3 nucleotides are TGTGCCAGCAGTTCCGGGACAGGGCACACCGGGGAGCTGTTTTTT.

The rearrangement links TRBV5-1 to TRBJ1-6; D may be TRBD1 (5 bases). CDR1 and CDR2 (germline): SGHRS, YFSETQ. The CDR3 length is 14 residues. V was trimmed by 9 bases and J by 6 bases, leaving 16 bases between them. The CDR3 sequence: CATKTTELNSPLHF. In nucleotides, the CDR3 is TGCGCCACCAAAACGACAGAACTTAATTCACCCCTCCACTTT.

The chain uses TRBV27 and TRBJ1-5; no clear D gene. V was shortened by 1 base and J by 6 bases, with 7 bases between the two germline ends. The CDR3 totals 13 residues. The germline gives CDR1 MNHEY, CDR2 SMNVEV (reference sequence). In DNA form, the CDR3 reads TGTGCCAGCAGTTTATTCCCCAGTCAGCCCCAGCATTTT. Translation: CASSLFPSQPQHF.

The CDR3: CASSESSYEQYF. The CDR3 nucleotides read TGTGCCAGTAGCGAGAGCTCCTACGAGCAGTACTTC. The chain joins TRBV19 to TRBJ2-7; D is unclear. There are 12 residues in the CDR3. Germline V gives CDR1 LNHDA, CDR2 SQIVND (reference sequence). Trimming removed 6 bases at V and 0 bases at J, with 6 bases between.